Following are 30 T cell receptor beta chains from one sample sequenced in a study of blood T cells in healthy people across ages. Then a second PCR, running about 6 to 12 cycles, was carried out with a sample-barcoded 5' primer and a J-beta primer mix. One entry per CDR3 protein, called by TCRdb with MiXCR from the 5' RACE reads. The data show almost 1 million distinct CDR3 sequences, roughly half seen once. The sequencing input was blood. Receptor source: a woman aged 55-70 years in good health.

V gene TRBV3-1 combines with J gene TRBJ2-7; D possibly corresponds to TRBD1 (6 bases). The CDR3 has 16 residues. V was shortened by 0 bases and J by 5 bases, with 17 bases between the two germline ends. CDR1 LGHDT and CDR2 YNNKEL come from the germline V gene (reference sequence). CDR3 sequence: CASSQDYSDSSHEQYF. The CDR3 DNA is TGTGCCAGCAGCCAAGATTATTCGGACAGCTCACACGAGCAGTACTTC.

The chain recombines TRBV14 with TRBJ2-1; 7 bases fit TRBD2. The J call may be mistaken, given a closer DNA end match to TRBJ2-7. Germline CDR1 SGHDN, CDR2 FVKESK. CDR3 size: 16 residues. CDR3 sequence (DNA): TGTGCCAGCAGCCAAGATCGGGGGGTGCCCTACAATGAGCAGTACTTC. It encodes CASSQDRGVPYNEQYF.

This clonotype showed up just a few times. This rearrangement joins TRBV2 to TRBJ1-2; D not resolved. CDR1 is SNHLY and CDR2 is FYNNEI in the germline V gene. There are 13 residues in the CDR3. Trimming removed 8 bases at V and 4 bases at J, with 14 bases between. The CDR3 DNA reads TGTGCCAGCCGCACGGACCAGATCTATGGCTACACCTTC. Protein sequence: CASRTDQIYGYTF.

The chain has TRBV29-1 and TRBJ1-4; D gene unclear. The germline V gene has CDR1 SQVTM and CDR2 ANQGSEA. Deletions cut 4 bases from V and 8 bases from J, with 17 bases between. This CDR3 has 14 amino acids. CDR3 nucleotide sequence: TGCAGCGTTGCGGTTGTCTCGCGGAGGGAAAAACTGTTTTTT. It codes for CSVAVVSRREKLFF.

The chain uses TRBV20-1 and TRBJ2-4, with 7 bases identical to TRBD2. The germline V gene has CDR1 DFQATT and CDR2 SNEGSKA (reference sequence). The CDR3 runs 14 residues. With V trimmed by 1 base and J by 7 bases, 7 bases remained unmatched. The CDR3 DNA reads TGCAGTGCTAGAGGTCTGCGGGAGTTGAACATTCAGTACTTC. Amino acid sequence: CSARGLRELNIQYF.

About this clonotype: Its ends do not fully match the called genes, so a read error is possible. The chain joins TRBV28 to TRBJ2-3; D is unclear. The CDR3 loop spans 16 amino acids. In germline, CDR1 is MDHEN, CDR2 SYDVKM. DNA of the CDR3: TGTGCCGGCAGTTTATTCCGGAAAGGAAACACAGATACGCAGTATTTT. Its translation is CAGSLFRKGNTDTQYF.

This clonotype was observed a few times. Germline and junction disagree at one end, which may indicate a read error. This chain joins TRBV15 and TRBJ2-3; no firm D call. The CDR3 has 14 residues. Germline V lookup: CDR1 LNHNV, CDR2 YYDKDF (reference sequence). The CDR3 sequence: CATSRGTGTDTRYF. The CDR3 DNA is TGTGCCACCAGCAGAGGGACCGGCACAGATACGCGGTATTTT.

On this clonotype itself: A read error may account for a junction end that differs from germline. The chain combines TRBV4-1 with TRBJ2-3, with 9 bases identical to TRBD2. Germline V lookup: CDR1 MGHRA, CDR2 YSYEKL. The CDR3 runs to 16 residues. The CDR3 loop is CVSSQLLAGFPDTQYF. The CDR3 DNA reads TGCGTCAGCAGCCAGCTGCTAGCGGGATTTCCGGATACGCAGTATTTT.

The chain has TRBV9 and TRBJ2-5, with D hard to call. With 3 bases removed from V and 5 bases from J, the gap between germline ends came to 11 bases. The germline CDR1 and CDR2 sequences are SGDLS and YYNGEE. The CDR3 runs 13 residues. The CDR3 loop reads CASSAHTTETQYF. In DNA form, the CDR3 reads TGTGCCAGCAGCGCCCACACCACGGAGACCCAGTACTTC.

V is TRBV6-5 and J is TRBJ1-2; possible D gene TRBD1, 5 bases. The length of the CDR3 is 13 residues. Germline V CDR1 and CDR2: MNHEY, SVGAGI. V dropped 2 bases and J dropped 7 bases, with 11 bases sitting between them. The CDR3 DNA sequence: TGTGCCAGCAGTTACGTGACCCAGGGTGGCTACACCTTC. Its translation is CASSYVTQGGYTF.

This clonotype was found a few times. The rearrangement uses TRBV27 and TRBJ2-1, with D perhaps given as TRBD1 or TRBD2 (5 bases each). Germline V gene data show CDR1 as MNHEY and CDR2 as SMNVEV (reference sequence). This CDR3 spans 17 amino acids. Trimming removed 6 bases at V and 5 bases at J, with 23 bases between. The CDR3 DNA reads TGTGCCAGCAGCCCCCTAGAGCCTATCGTGGGACACAATGAGCAGTTCTTC. Encoded protein: CASSPLEPIVGHNEQFF.

This chain uses TRBV6-1 with TRBJ2-7, with TRBD1 as a possible D gene (5 bases). Germline loops: CDR1 MNHNS, CDR2 SASEGT. The length of the CDR3 is 17 residues. V was cut by 8 bases and J by 1 base, with 24 bases left in between. CDR3 residues: CASSSISGKVVSYEQYF. CDR3 nucleotide sequence: TGTGCCAGCTCCTCCATCTCAGGGAAAGTTGTTTCCTACGAGCAGTACTTC.

This clonotype has a handful of counts. The J gene is TRBJ2-5, the V gene TRBV6-2 or TRBV6-3; no clear D. The DNA end favors TRBJ2-4, so the J call may be wrong. The CDR3 is 11 residues long. CDR1 and CDR2 (germline): MNHEY, SVGEGT. CDR3 residues: CASSNINIQYF. In DNA form, the CDR3 reads TGTGCCAGCAGTAATATAAACATTCAGTACTTC.

In the case of this clonotype: Mismatch with germline at one junction end may stem from a read error. The chain employs TRBV4-2 and TRBJ1-2, with D possibly matching TRBD1 (5 bases). The CDR3 covers 14 residues. Germline lookup yields CDR1 LGHNA and CDR2 YNFKEQ. CDR3 DNA: TGTGCCAGCTGCCAAGGGGAGCCTTCTCTAGGCTACACCTTC. Its protein is CASCQGEPSLGYTF.

J is TRBJ2-7 and V is TRBV5-1, with unresolved D. V was shortened by 0 bases and J by 3 bases, with 10 bases between the two germline ends. CDR1 and CDR2 from the germline V gene are SGHRS and YFSETQ. CDR3 length equals 14 residues. The CDR3 loop reads CASSLGQTSYEQYF. The CDR3, as DNA: TGCGCCAGCAGCTTGGGGCAGACAAGCTACGAGCAGTACTTC.

The chain has TRBV6-2 or TRBV6-3 and TRBJ2-7; TRBD1 matches at 11 bases. TRBJ2-1 matches the DNA end more closely, so the J call is doubtful. The CDR3 contains 15 residues. Germline V gene lookup returns CDR1 MNHEY and CDR2 SVGEGT. In DNA form, the CDR3 reads TGTGCCGGCTGCGAGGACAGGGGGCTTTACAATGAGCAGTTCTTC. Encoded protein: CAGCEDRGLYNEQFF.

V usage is TRBV3-1 and J usage is TRBJ2-1; 8 bases fit TRBD2. V gave up 1 base and J gave up 9 bases; unmatched junction bases: 11. CDR3 length: 16 residues. CDR1 and CDR2 (germline): LGHDT, YNNKEL (reference sequence). Written as DNA, the CDR3 is TGTGCCAGCAGCCAAGCCGGGAGGGCCGCTTGGGGTGAGCAGTTCTTC. Its protein is CASSQAGRAAWGEQFF.

This chain connects TRBV20-1 to TRBJ2-7; 10 bases map to TRBD2. The CDR3 loop spans 12 amino acids. Germline V gene data show CDR1 as DFQATT and CDR2 as SNEGSKA (reference sequence). This CDR3 is CGIRTSGYEQYF. The CDR3 DNA is TGCGGAATACGGACTAGCGGCTACGAGCAGTACTTC.

There are a few counts of this clonotype. The chain couples TRBV28 to TRBJ2-7; 7 bases map to TRBD1. This CDR3 comprises 14 residues. Germline V lookup: CDR1 MDHEN, CDR2 SYDVKM. Trimming cost V 3 bases and J 6 bases; bases outside gene matches: 8. As DNA, the CDR3 is TGTGCCAGCAGTTTCGACAGGGCGTACAGCGAGCAGTACTTC. Protein product: CASSFDRAYSEQYF.

The rearrangement joins TRBV6-1 to TRBJ2-1; maybe TRBD1 (6 bases). Trimming took 5 bases from V and 8 from J, leaving 28 bases between them. Germline assignment: CDR1 MNHNS and CDR2 SASEGT. The CDR3 contains 18 residues. The CDR3: CASSTPNQQGRHRDEQFF. The CDR3 DNA sequence: TGTGCCAGCAGTACCCCCAACCAACAGGGACGACACCGCGATGAGCAGTTCTTC.

This clonotype turned up a few times. CDR3 nucleotides: TGCAGTGCTTGGATGACTAGCCTACAAGAGACCCAGTACTTC. Encoded protein: CSAWMTSLQETQYF. The chain carries TRBV20-1 and TRBJ2-5; TRBD2 agrees at 7 bases. Trimming at V came to 5 bases and at J to 2 bases, leaving 8 bases not matched to a gene. The V gene's germline CDR1 is DFQATT and CDR2 SNEGSKA (reference sequence). The CDR3 totals 14 residues.

This clonotype was observed a few times. The chain carries TRBV4-3 and TRBJ2-1; 8 nucleotides align to TRBD2. Trimming took 0 bases from V and 9 from J; bases not matched to a gene: 7. Looked up from germline, CDR1 is LGHNA and CDR2 is YSLEER. The CDR3 loop spans 15 amino acids. CDR3 nucleotide sequence: TGCGCCAGCAGCCAAGATAGCGGGATGGACCGTGAGCAGTTCTTC. It translates to CASSQDSGMDREQFF.

There are a few counts of this clonotype. The chain recombines TRBV28 with TRBJ2-7, with 10 bases aligning to TRBD2. CDR1 is MDHEN, CDR2 SYDVKM, per germline. The CDR3 runs 16 residues. V lost 2 bases and J lost 1; bases outside the gene matches: 5. This CDR3 reads CASSLISSGRSYEQYF. The CDR3 DNA reads as TGTGCCAGCAGTTTAATTTCTAGCGGGAGATCCTACGAGCAGTACTTC.

This clonotype was seen a few times. V and J are TRBV29-1 and TRBJ2-3; D perhaps matches TRBD2 (6 bases). The ends were cut back, 0 bases at V and 1 base at J, with 11 bases in the middle. Germline V CDR1 and CDR2: SQVTM, ANQGSEA. This CDR3 region has 15 residues. The CDR3 loop reads CSVEDPTGGTDTQYF. The DNA of the CDR3 is TGCAGCGTTGAAGATCCGACGGGAGGCACAGATACGCAGTATTTT.

This clonotype was observed a single time. The chain recombines TRBV6-2 or TRBV6-3 with TRBJ2-1, with no clear D. Germline values: CDR1 MNHEY, CDR2 SVGEGT. CDR3 length: 16 residues. The V and J ends lost 6 bases and 0 bases respectively, with 15 bases between them. The CDR3 is CASSYTGDSSYNEQFF. CDR3 DNA sequence: TGTGCCAGCAGCTATACTGGGGATTCCTCCTACAATGAGCAGTTCTTC.

This chain links TRBV20-1 with TRBJ1-4; no clear D. With 3 bases removed from V and 7 bases from J, the gap between germline ends came to 12 bases. CDR3 length equals 13 residues. Germline CDR1 and CDR2: DFQATT and SNEGSKA (reference sequence). CDR3 sequence: CSASPTGGEKLFF. The CDR3 DNA reads as TGCAGTGCTAGTCCGACGGGCGGTGAAAAACTGTTTTTT.

This clonotype has just one count. The chain is built from TRBV4-1 and TRBJ1-1, with D possibly being TRBD1 (5 bases). The CDR3 spans 14 residues. The germline gives CDR1 MGHRA, CDR2 YSYEKL. Between the trimmed V and J ends, which lost 4 bases and 1 base, there was a span of 10 bases. DNA of the CDR3: TGCGCCAGCAGCCGAGGGGCGGAGAACACTGAAGCTTTCTTT. Its protein is CASSRGAENTEAFF.

This chain links TRBV4-1 with TRBJ1-4; tentative D call: TRBD1 (5 bases). CDR3 length: 15 amino acids. Trimming left V 2 bases short and J 9 bases short, with 16 bases between. Germline V lookup: CDR1 MGHRA, CDR2 YSYEKL. The CDR3: CASSQTGTTDKKLFF. CDR3 in DNA: TGCGCCAGCAGCCAAACCGGGACCACGGACAAAAAACTGTTTTTT.

The V call is TRBV18, the J call TRBJ2-1; D is ambiguous. Trimming removed 10 bases at V and 5 bases at J, with 12 bases between. Germline lookup yields CDR1 KGHSH and CDR2 LQKENI. The CDR3 is 12 amino acids. CDR3 sequence: CATPDQNNEQFF. For the CDR3, the DNA is TGTGCCACCCCAGACCAGAACAATGAGCAGTTCTTC. Using reference TRBV18 and TRBJ2-1 for the parts outside the CDR3, the full variable domain is NAGVMQNPRHLVRRRGQEARLRCSPMKGHSHVYWYRQLPEEGLKFMVYLQKENIIDESGMPKERFSAEFPKEGPSILRIQQVVRGDSAAYFCATPDQNNEQFFGPGTRLTVL.

This rearrangement joins TRBV20-1 to TRBJ2-1; 9 nucleotides match TRBD2. V shed 5 bases and J 8 bases; nucleotides not matched to a gene: 7. This CDR3 has 13 amino acids. The germline CDR1 and CDR2 sequences are DFQATT and SNEGSKA (reference sequence). The CDR3 here is CSAGGTSLDEQFF. As DNA, the CDR3 is TGCAGTGCTGGAGGGACTAGCCTAGATGAGCAGTTCTTC.